Following are 26 T cell receptor beta chains from one sample sequenced in a study of cytomegalovirus exposure and HLA in healthy donors. 13 Jbeta primers and 60 Vbeta primers were used for the PCR. The table came from immunoSEQ multiplex PCR; TCRdb's copy has only in-frame clones and leaves some out. The sample contains about 160,000 clones, over 65% of which appear only once. Sequencing was performed on PBMCs. The receptors here all came from a female donor in good health and CMV-seronegative.

The chain employs TRBV7-9 and TRBJ1-1, with 11 bases identical to TRBD1. Trimming at V came to 4 bases and at J to 11 bases, leaving 12 bases not matched to a gene. Germline-derived CDR1 and CDR2 are SEHNR and FQNEAQ (reference sequence). The CDR3 length is 15 residues. CDR3 sequence: CASSYADRGRMEAFF. The CDR3 DNA reads TGTGCCAGCAGCTACGCGGACAGGGGGCGCATGGAGGCTTTCTTT.

The chain is built from TRBV7-9 and TRBJ1-3, with 8 bases fitting TRBD1. J gave up 5 bases and V 6 bases, and 3 bases lay outside the gene matches. Germline V gives CDR1 SEHNR, CDR2 FQNEAQ (reference sequence). CDR3 length: 13 amino acids. CDR3 in DNA: TGTGCCAGCAGACAGGGGGATCGAAACACCATATATTTT. Amino acids: CASRQGDRNTIYF.

The genes are TRBV19 and TRBJ1-5; possible D gene TRBD1, 5 bases. The V gene's germline CDR1 is LNHDA and CDR2 SQIVND (reference sequence). CDR3 length: 17 amino acids. The V end lost 6 bases, the J end lost 0 bases, and 18 bases lay between the germline ends. The CDR3 DNA follows: TGTGCCAGTAGCGCGGGACTAAGGGATAATAGCAATCAGCCCCAGCATTTT. The encoded protein is CASSAGLRDNSNQPQHF.

This chain joins TRBV5-1 and TRBJ1-2; 9 bases map to TRBD1. The CDR3 length is 15 residues. From germline, CDR1 is SGHRS and CDR2 YFSETQ. J was trimmed by 3 bases and V by 3 bases; bases with no gene match: 6. The chain's CDR3 is CASSWTTGGDYGYTF. CDR3 coding DNA: TGCGCCAGCAGCTGGACGACAGGGGGTGACTATGGCTACACCTTC.

The rearrangement links TRBV18 to TRBJ1-3, with D tentatively TRBD1 (5 bases). The V end was cut by 2 bases, the J end by 4 bases, with 21 bases between. The CDR3 covers 18 residues. Germline-derived CDR1 and CDR2 are KGHSH and LQKENI. The DNA for the CDR3 is TGTGCCAGCTCACCAGGAATGGCGGGGACCGGTGCGGGAAACACCATATATTTT. Amino acids: CASSPGMAGTGAGNTIYF.

The chain couples TRBV28 to TRBJ1-5; 7 nucleotides line up with TRBD1. Germline assignment: CDR1 MDHEN and CDR2 SYDVKM. This CDR3 spans 15 amino acids. V lost 3 bases, J lost 2 bases, and 4 bases stayed unmatched. The DNA for the CDR3 is TGTGCCAGCAGTTTTCAGGGGGTACGCAATCAGCCCCAGCATTTT. Encoded protein: CASSFQGVRNQPQHF.

This clone was seen a single time. As DNA, the CDR3 is TGTGCCAGCAGCTTGGTGCCGTCGAGCTATGGCTACACCTTC. Its protein product is CASSLVPSSYGYTF. This sequence joins TRBV5-4 and TRBJ1-2, with D uncertain. This CDR3 is 14 amino acids long. Germline loops: CDR1 SGHNT, CDR2 YYREEE (reference sequence). V lost 0 bases and J lost 4, with 10 bases in between.

The V and J genes are TRBV25-1 and TRBJ2-2, with 7 nucleotides matching TRBD2. J gave up 6 bases and V 4 bases, and 2 bases lay outside the gene matches. This CDR3 spans 13 amino acids. Germline V lookup: CDR1 MGHDK, CDR2 SYGVNS. The DNA of the CDR3 is TGTGCCAGCAGTGGAACTAGCGCCGGGGAGCTGTTTTTT. This translates into CASSGTSAGELFF.

Concerning this clone: The junction and the germline gene differ at one end; a read error may be behind it. The rearrangement joins TRBV30 to TRBJ2-6; 9 bases map to TRBD1. This CDR3 is 18 amino acids long. The germline V gene encodes CDR1 GTSNPN and CDR2 SVGIG (reference sequence). DNA of the CDR3: TGTGCCTGGTTGGGGACAGGGCTCCCGAGCTCTGGGGCCAACGGCCTGACTTTC. Its translation: CAWLGTGLPSSGANGLTF.

This chain uses TRBV28 with TRBJ2-7, with 8 bases matching TRBD1. This CDR3 has 13 amino acids. CDR1 and CDR2 (germline): MDHEN, SYDVKM. The V segment lost 5 bases and the J segment 5 bases; nucleotides outside the gene matches: 5. CDR3 coding DNA: TGTGCCAGCAGTCTGACAGGGGCCCACGAGCAGTACTTC. Its translation is CASSLTGAHEQYF.

This sequence joins TRBV18 and TRBJ1-3, with D hard to call. The CDR3 extends over 15 amino acids. The V and J ends lost 1 base and 4 bases respectively, with 11 bases between them. In germline, CDR1 is KGHSH, CDR2 LQKENI. DNA for the CDR3: TGTGCCAGCTCACCACTTACCGGGGTCGGAAACACCATATATTTT. Protein product: CASSPLTGVGNTIYF.

With regard to this clone: At one end, the junction sequence differs from germline, possibly due to a read error. The J gene is TRBJ2-4, the V gene TRBV6-5; 7 bases are shared with TRBD2. Germline values: CDR1 MNHEY, CDR2 SVGAGI. The CDR3 is 15 amino acids. The CDR3 reads CASSYSAGGGNSQYF. CDR3 sequence (DNA): TGTGCCAGCAGTTACTCAGCGGGCGGGGGAAACAGTCAGTACTTC.

A few counts support this clone. V usage is TRBV6-4 and J usage is TRBJ2-3, with a possible D match to TRBD1 (6 bases). The CDR3 consists of 15 residues. Trimming removed 3 bases at V and 4 bases at J, with 14 bases between. Germline CDR1 is MRHNA and CDR2 is SNTAGT. The CDR3 protein is CASSDRAGAPDTQYF. The CDR3 DNA reads as TGTGCCAGCAGTGATAGAGCAGGGGCCCCAGATACGCAGTATTTT.

This sequence joins TRBV28 and TRBJ2-1; 11 nucleotides align to TRBD2. The germline V gene has CDR1 MDHEN and CDR2 SYDVKM. The V and J ends lost 6 bases and 1 base, in that order; junction bases with no gene match: 8. CDR3 length equals 17 residues. CDR3 amino acids: CASRGLAGVFSYNEQFF. CDR3 in DNA: TGTGCCAGCAGAGGACTAGCGGGTGTCTTTTCCTACAATGAGCAGTTCTTC.

The chain has TRBV11-2 and TRBJ2-7; no firm D call. Germline V lookup: CDR1 SGHAT, CDR2 FQNNGV. Trimming left V 4 bases short and J 5 bases short, with 6 bases between. The CDR3 spans 11 residues. As DNA, the CDR3 is TGTGCCAGCAGCTACTTCAACGAGCAGTACTTC. Translated, it gives CASSYFNEQYF.

V usage is TRBV5-4 and J usage is TRBJ1-4; D unclear. The V and J ends lost 4 bases and 2 bases respectively, with 12 bases between them. The CDR3 covers 15 residues. Germline V gene sequence: CDR1 SGHNT, CDR2 YYREEE (reference sequence). In nucleotides, the CDR3 is TGTGCCAGCAGCGCCGGCGGGGTGACTAATGAAAAACTGTTTTTT. It yields the protein CASSAGGVTNEKLFF.

This clone was counted a single time. The J gene is TRBJ2-3, the V gene TRBV5-4; the D gene is possibly TRBD2 (6 bases). V was trimmed by 1 base and J by 3 bases, leaving 15 bases between them. In germline, CDR1 is SGHNT, CDR2 YYREEE (reference sequence). The CDR3 has 16 amino acids. CDR3 nucleotide sequence: TGTGCCAGCAGCTTGAAGCGCGGGATTAGTACAGATACGCAGTATTTT. It encodes CASSLKRGISTDTQYF.

This clone was observed a single time. The rearrangement uses TRBV7-9 and TRBJ2-1, with no clear D. Deletions cut 1 base from V and 6 bases from J, with 7 bases between. The CDR3 spans 13 residues. CDR1 is SEHNR, CDR2 FQNEAQ, per germline (reference sequence). CDR3 sequence: CASSLGFRNEQFF. CDR3 sequence (DNA): TGTGCCAGCAGCTTAGGTTTCCGCAATGAGCAGTTCTTC.

The chain links TRBV6-1 to TRBJ1-3; 8 nucleotides line up with TRBD1. V lost 4 bases, J lost 2 bases, and 7 bases stayed unmatched. The germline gives CDR1 MNHNS, CDR2 SASEGT. This CDR3 has 16 residues. The CDR3 coding sequence is TGTGCCAGCAGTGCCTCGGCGACAGGGGCTGGAAACACCATATATTTT. This translates into CASSASATGAGNTIYF.

This chain connects TRBV9 to TRBJ2-2, with TRBD1 identical over 8 bases. Germline CDR1 reads SGDLS; CDR2 reads YYNGEE. This CDR3 contains 17 residues. Losses at the gene ends were 3 bases for V and 1 base for J; bases not matched to a gene: 8. CDR3 sequence (DNA): TGTGCCAGCAGCGGACGCAGGGGGCATCGGAACACCGGGGAGCTGTTTTTT. Translating gives CASSGRRGHRNTGELFF.

The rearrangement links TRBV2 to TRBJ2-3; 10 nucleotides line up with TRBD2. The CDR3 runs 15 residues. The V gene end was trimmed by 6 bases and the J gene end by 1 base; junction bases not matched to a gene: 4. Per the germline V gene, CDR1 is SNHLY and CDR2 is FYNNEI. The DNA of the CDR3 is TGTGCCAGCAGCGGAGGACTAGCGGGCACAGATACGCAGTATTTT. Its protein product is CASSGGLAGTDTQYF.

This chain connects TRBV2 to TRBJ2-5; D may be TRBD2 (6 bases). Deletions cut 6 bases from V and 1 base from J, with 9 bases between. This CDR3 comprises 13 residues. Germline-derived CDR1 and CDR2 are SNHLY and FYNNEI. The CDR3 is CASRGTFQETQYF. The CDR3 coding sequence is TGTGCCAGCAGGGGGACTTTCCAAGAGACCCAGTACTTC.

This chain connects TRBV11-2 to TRBJ1-3; maybe TRBD1 (5 bases). CDR1 is SGHAT, CDR2 FQNNGV, per germline. The V and J ends lost 3 bases and 3 bases respectively, with 15 bases between them. The CDR3 is 16 amino acids. CDR3 sequence reads: CASSFGRGQGGNTIYF. The CDR3 bases are TGTGCCAGCAGCTTCGGCCGTGGCCAGGGTGGAAACACCATATATTTT.

This sequence joins TRBV19 and TRBJ2-7; no firm D call. V was clipped by 4 bases and J by 9 bases, with 16 bases between them. There are 13 residues in the CDR3. Germline CDR1 reads LNHDA; CDR2 reads SQIVND (reference sequence). CDR3 DNA: TGTGCCAGTAGTAGTTCCAGACTCCTGGGGCAGTACTTC. It translates to CASSSSRLLGQYF.

The V gene is TRBV19, the J gene TRBJ2-7; 9 nucleotides agree with TRBD1. V lost 6 bases, J lost 13 bases, and 13 bases stayed unmatched. CDR1 is LNHDA and CDR2 is SQIVND in the germline V gene (reference sequence). The CDR3 length is 13 residues. The CDR3 protein is CASSSTGTGNLYF. CDR3 nucleotide sequence: TGTGCCAGTAGCTCGACCGGGACAGGGAATCTATACTTC.

This clone was recorded a few times. The rearrangement uses TRBV27 and TRBJ2-7; D is perhaps TRBD2 (5 bases). This CDR3 has 16 amino acids. V shed 2 bases and J shed 6 bases, with 20 bases lying between them. Germline V lookup: CDR1 MNHEY, CDR2 SMNVEV (reference sequence). CDR3 amino acids: CASSLRRPSGGLEQYF. DNA for the CDR3: TGTGCCAGCAGTTTAAGGCGACCCAGTGGAGGTCTCGAGCAGTACTTC.